These 12 T cell receptor beta chains were sequenced from one sample in a study of CD8 T cells in ankylosing spondylitis (TCRdb year 2017). Their antigen targets remain unknown. Points the paper makes about the study in general: A TCR beta motif of eight highly homologous amino acid variants appeared characteristic of blood from ankylosing spondylitis patients.

Libraries were constructed by 5' RACE. Sequencing relied on an Illumina HiSeq 2500. The public reads were quality trimmed at Q25 with fastp and then assembled into clones with MiXCR by TCRdb, keeping productive beta chains. Entries are consolidated by CDR3 protein sequence, retaining the most common genes and DNA. The sample table lists around 890,000 distinct CDR3 sequences, about an eighth of them with a count of one. Clones ranked in the top ten supply approximately 0.5% of the sample. The specimen was blood, either unsorted or a sorted T cell fraction (not recorded which). These receptors originate from a male donor with ankylosing spondylitis.

This clonotype was counted between two and nine times. V is TRBV5-1 and J is TRBJ2-7; TRBD1 agrees at 7 bases. The junction had 6 bases not matched to a gene; V was cut back by 1 base and J by 5 bases. The CDR3 is made up of 14 amino acids. CDR1 SGHRS and CDR2 YFSETQ come from the germline V gene. The CDR3 region has the DNA TGCGCCAGCAGCTTGAGCGGACAGGAGAACGAGCAGTACTTC. Residues: CASSLSGQENEQYF.

J is TRBJ2-2 and V is TRBV24-1; D remains unclear. The CDR3 is 15 residues long. Germline values: CDR1 KGHDR, CDR2 SFDVKD. Trimming removed 5 bases from V and 1 base from J, with 10 bases in between. The CDR3 here is CATSGGTGNTGELFF. In DNA, the CDR3 is TGTGCCACCAGTGGAGGCACGGGGAACACCGGGGAGCTGTTTTTT.

The chain combines TRBV20-1 with TRBJ2-7, with 7 bases identical to TRBD2. CDR1 and CDR2 (germline): DFQATT, SNEGSKA (reference sequence). Trimming at V came to 6 bases and at J to 7 bases, leaving 18 bases not matched to a gene. The CDR3 totals 15 residues. Written as DNA, the CDR3 is TGCAGTGCCTCTCCACGTGGGAGGGCCGCGGGGGAGCAGTACTTC. Translation: CSASPRGRAAGEQYF.

This clonotype was counted only a few times. The chain combines TRBV10-3 with TRBJ2-7; TRBD1 aligns across 7 bases. The CDR3 contains 13 residues. CDR1 is ENHRY, CDR2 SYGVKD, per germline. Unmatched junction bases numbered 9, after V lost 6 bases and J lost 7 bases. The CDR3 protein is CAIREGQTGEQYF. As DNA, the CDR3 is TGTGCCATCAGAGAGGGACAGACTGGGGAGCAGTACTTC.

This clonotype was seen ten or more times. The rearrangement uses TRBV5-1 and TRBJ2-6; D possibly matches TRBD1 or TRBD2 (5 bases each). The CDR3 loop spans 16 amino acids. The germline V gene has CDR1 SGHRS and CDR2 YFSETQ. The V end lost 4 bases, the J end lost 4 bases, and 15 bases lay between the germline ends. CDR3 in DNA: TGCGCCAGCAGCCCCCCTCAGGGAGCAGGGGCCAACGTCCTGACTTTC. Its protein is CASSPPQGAGANVLTF.

There are a few counts of this clonotype. The V gene is TRBV27, the J gene TRBJ2-5; 12 nucleotides agree with TRBD2. The V gene end was trimmed by 5 bases and the J gene end by 4 bases; junction bases not matched to a gene: 8. Germline lookup yields CDR1 MNHEY and CDR2 SMNVEV (reference sequence). The CDR3 contains 16 residues. The CDR3 region is CASSLPSSGGVETQYF. The CDR3 nucleotides read TGTGCCAGCAGTCTACCGTCTAGCGGGGGGGTAGAGACCCAGTACTTC.

The genes are TRBV11-3 and TRBJ2-1, with D possibly matching TRBD2 (6 bases). The length of the CDR3 is 14 residues. V lost 5 bases and J 6 bases, leaving 14 bases between the germline ends. CDR1 is SGHNT and CDR2 is YENEEA in the germline V gene. As DNA, the CDR3 is TGTGCCAGCAGCCCCAGGAGGGCCTCCAATGAGCAGTTCTTC. Amino acid sequence: CASSPRRASNEQFF.

In its sample, this clonotype was seen a few times. V is TRBV5-1 and J is TRBJ1-4; D possibly corresponds to TRBD1 (6 bases). The length of the CDR3 is 16 residues. Germline assignment: CDR1 SGHRS and CDR2 YFSETQ. Trimming pared 0 bases from V and 8 bases from J, leaving 17 bases between. The CDR3 DNA reads TGCGCCAGCAGCTTGGCCCCGCAGGGGAGAGAAGAAAAACTGTTTTTT. This gives the protein CASSLAPQGREEKLFF. Filled out from reference TRBV5-1 and TRBJ1-4, the complete variable domain reads KAGVTQTPRYLIKTRGQQVTLSCSPISGHRSVSWYQQTPGQGLQFLFEYFSETQRNKGNFPGRFSGRQFSNSRSEMNVSTLELGDSALYLCASSLAPQGREEKLFFGSGTQLSVL.

The rearrangement joins TRBV12-3 or TRBV12-4 to TRBJ2-3; 12 bases are shared with TRBD1. This CDR3 region has 16 residues. Losses at the gene ends were 6 bases for V and 5 bases for J; bases not matched to a gene: 9. DNA of the CDR3: TGTGCCAGCAGAGAGGGACAGGGGGCGCTTGGAGATACGCAGTATTTT. As protein: CASREGQGALGDTQYF.

This clonotype was observed a few times. The chain employs TRBV7-6 and TRBJ2-3, with 8 bases identical to TRBD2. The CDR3 sequence is 17 residues long. CDR1 is SGHVS and CDR2 is FNYEAQ in the germline V gene. V lost 1 base and J lost 1; bases outside the gene matches: 7. CDR3 sequence: CASSLGVAGGGTDTQYF. The CDR3 bases are TGTGCCAGCAGCTTAGGGGTTGCGGGGGGCGGCACAGATACGCAGTATTTT.

This clonotype was detected many times. CDR3 DNA sequence: TGCAGCGTTGAGAGGCGGGGGGGCGCAGATACGCAGTATTTT. Its translation is CSVERRGGADTQYF. This chain joins TRBV29-1 and TRBJ2-3, with TRBD2 matching over 9 bases. V was clipped by 3 bases and J by 4 bases; unmatched bases: 5. Germline CDR1 SQVTM, CDR2 ANQGSEA. This CDR3 spans 14 amino acids.

There are a few counts of this clonotype. The chain links TRBV6-5 to TRBJ1-2; D gene ambiguous. Per the germline V gene, CDR1 is MNHEY and CDR2 is SVGAGI. The CDR3 has 15 residues. V was shortened by 2 bases and J by 4 bases, with 14 bases between the two germline ends. The CDR3 DNA reads TGTGCCAGCAGTTACAGTTCCAAACGGGGCTATGGCTACACCTTC. As protein: CASSYSSKRGYGYTF.